This T cell receptor (beta chain) was identified in a study of Graves' ophthalmopathy and Graves' hyperthyroidism. Study-wide results and caveats: Most thyroid clonotypes expanded beyond 0.001 frequency were also found in blood. Using 13 signatures, a model distinguished ophthalmopathy from stable hyperthyroidism, reaching about 85% sensitivity and 65% to 84% specificity.

For repertoire sequencing, the TCR beta CDR3 regions were amplified from RNA transcripts. RT-PCR was first run with HTBI primers, then multiplex PCR in a second round. MiXCR, run by TCRdb on the multiplex PCR reads, gives a single entry per CDR3 protein. Among 650,000 to 900,000 distinct CDR3 sequences, 40% were seen once, and the ten largest hold 44%. This clonotype was found a few times. Its target is not known. The sample was peripheral blood. The TCR comes from an adult man with Graves' ophthalmopathy.

The CDR3 region is CAISDFTSTDTQYF. The CDR3 DNA sequence: TGTGCCATCAGTGACTTCACTAGCACAGATACGCAGTATTTT. V is TRBV10-3 and J is TRBJ2-3; D gene ambiguous. The CDR3 totals 14 residues. The ends were cut back, 3 bases at V and 0 bases at J, with 7 bases in the middle. Germline CDR1 ENHRY, CDR2 SYGVKD.